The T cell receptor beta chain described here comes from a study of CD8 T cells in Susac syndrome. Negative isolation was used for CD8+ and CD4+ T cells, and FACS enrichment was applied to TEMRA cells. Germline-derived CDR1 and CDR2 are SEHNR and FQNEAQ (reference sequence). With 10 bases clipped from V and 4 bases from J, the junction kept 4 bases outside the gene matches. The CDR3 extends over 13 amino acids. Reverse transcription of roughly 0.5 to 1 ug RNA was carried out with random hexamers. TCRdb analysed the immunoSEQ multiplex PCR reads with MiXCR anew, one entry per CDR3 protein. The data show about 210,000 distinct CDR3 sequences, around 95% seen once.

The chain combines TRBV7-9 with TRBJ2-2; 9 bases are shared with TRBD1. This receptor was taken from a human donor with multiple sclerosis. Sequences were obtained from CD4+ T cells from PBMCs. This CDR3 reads CATRDRVTGELFF. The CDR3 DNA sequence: TGTGCCACGCGGGACAGGGTCACCGGGGAGCTGTTTTTT.